This TCR beta chain was obtained from a study of PD-L1 blockade in urothelial cancer. Notes on the study in general: Patients with durable benefit had greater blood expansion of tumor-associated TCR clones 3 weeks into treatment.

Specified time point: pretreatment peripheral blood. Urothelial carcinoma in patients was locally advanced or metastatic. TCRdb's table, derived via immunoSEQ multiplex PCR, lists solely in-frame clones and lacks some. The data contain more than 85,000 clones, around nine tenths of them singletons. CDR1 is SGHVS, CDR2 FQNEAQ, per germline. This CDR3 region has 13 residues. Trimming cost V 3 bases and J 9 bases, with 9 bases left between them. On this clone itself: Its specificity is unknown.

This sample comprised PBMCs, obtained around atezolizumab (anti-PD-L1) treatment. The source is a man aged 55-75 years with urothelial cancer. The chain employs TRBV7-8 and TRBJ2-6; a possible D gene is TRBD1 (5 bases). In DNA, the CDR3 is TGTGCCAGCAGCTTTTACCAGGGCAACGTCCTGACTTTC. This sequence encodes CASSFYQGNVLTF.